Many counts were recorded for the clone carrying this TCR beta chain. Antigen: not known. The CDR3 extends over 13 amino acids. Trimming removed 1 base from V and 8 bases from J, with 12 bases in between. Germline loops: CDR1 SGHDN, CDR2 FVKESK. This sample stems from a study of human T cells and chemical hapten exposure. Regarding the study as a whole: Once DPC sensitization occurred, TCRs above 1 in 1000 frequency showed no change.

Indicated time point: healthy volunteer bleed at 2 weeks. Blood, whole and unfractionated, served as the source for total RNA extraction. Authors' analysis steps: Sample-level TCR yields exhibited a median of about 91,000, with a range of 23,224 to 690,600. TCRdb analysed the RACE reads with MiXCR anew, one entry per CDR3 protein. The V and J calls and clone size come from TCRdb's table, not from the authors' own analysis. The sample consists of tens of thousands of distinct CDR3 sequences, around 7% of them appearing once. The sequencing input was whole blood. The V and J genes are TRBV14 and TRBJ2-7; D not certain. This receptor was identified in a human donor in good health. Some clones in this sample may be carry-over from other donors' samples. In DNA form, the CDR3 reads TGTGCCAGCAGCCAAGCTCTCGTGAGTAAGCAGTACTTC. Translating it yields CASSQALVSKQYF.